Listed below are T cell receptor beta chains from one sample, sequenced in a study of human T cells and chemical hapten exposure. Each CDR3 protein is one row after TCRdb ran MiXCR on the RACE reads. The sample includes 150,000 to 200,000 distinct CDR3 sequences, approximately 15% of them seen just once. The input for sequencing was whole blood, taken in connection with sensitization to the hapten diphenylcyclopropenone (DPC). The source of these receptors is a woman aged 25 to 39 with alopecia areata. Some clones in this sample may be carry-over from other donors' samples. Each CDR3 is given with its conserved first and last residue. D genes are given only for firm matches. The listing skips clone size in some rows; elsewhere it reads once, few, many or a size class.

TGTGCCACCAGCAGGGGAGGGAACTATGGCTACACCTTC	CATSRGGNYGYTF	NA	NA	TRBV15	TRBJ1-2
TGTGCCAGCAGTTTACAAAGGACAGGGAATTACGAGCAGTACTTC	CASSLQRTGNYEQYF	few	TRBD1	TRBV6-2/TRBV6-3	TRBJ2-7
TGCAGTGCTAGAGATGGCCGGACAGGGGACAATCAGCCCCAGCATTTT	CSARDGRTGDNQPQHF	few	TRBD1	TRBV20-1	TRBJ1-5
TGTGCCAGCAGCTTCCCCCCGGACGGCTTGAACACTGAAGCTTTCTTT	CASSFPPDGLNTEAFF	few	NA	TRBV7-2	TRBJ1-1
TGCAGCGTTCGGACAGGGGACGGTTTAGATGGCTACACCTTC	CSVRTGDGLDGYTF	NA	TRBD1	TRBV29-1	TRBJ1-2
TGCAGTGTAAGAAGAGGGGCGAACACTGAAGCTTTCTTT	CSVRRGANTEAFF	few	NA	TRBV20-1	TRBJ1-1
TGTGCCAGCAGGGGACAGGGAATGAACACTGAAGCTTTCTTT	CASRGQGMNTEAFF	few	TRBD1	TRBV7-3	TRBJ1-1
TGTGCCAGTAGTTCGGGTTCGAGGGAGCTGTTTTTT	CASSSGSRELFF	NA	NA	TRBV19	TRBJ2-2
TGTGCCAGCAGCCCAACGACAGCGGGAGGGCCCCGGAATGAGCAGTTCTTC	CASSPTTAGGPRNEQFF	few	TRBD2	TRBV12-3/TRBV12-4	TRBJ2-1
TGCAGCTTACGTGCCGGGCGGGGGTACTTC	CSLRAGRGYF	many	NA	TRBV29-1	TRBJ2-5
TGTGCCAGCGTCCACCGGGACAAGTGCTCCTACGAGCAGTACTTC	CASVHRDKCSYEQYF	few	NA	TRBV21-1	TRBJ2-7
TGTGCCTGGAAGGCTAGCGGGAGTCGGGATGAGCAGTTCTTC	CAWKASGSRDEQFF	NA	TRBD2	TRBV30	TRBJ2-1
TGTGCCAGCAGAGCTCCTCAGGGGAGGGATGTTGAAAAACTGTTTTTT	CASRAPQGRDVEKLFF	few	NA	TRBV6-5	TRBJ1-4
TGCGCCAGCAAAATAGACAGGGGGCCGGCTCAACACATTCAGCCCCAGCATTTT	CASKIDRGPAQHIQPQHF	NA	TRBD1	TRBV23-1	TRBJ1-5
TGTGCCAGCAGCTTACGGACAGGCCCCTACGAGCAGTACTTC	CASSLRTGPYEQYF	few	TRBD1	TRBV7-9	TRBJ2-7
TGTGCCAGCTCACCACCGACAGGGGTAAGAAATGAGCAGTTCTTC	CASSPPTGVRNEQFF	NA	TRBD1	TRBV18	TRBJ2-1
TGCGCCAGCAGCCAAGTGCCTGGCGGCAACACTGAAGCTTTCTTT	CASSQVPGGNTEAFF	NA	NA	TRBV4-3	TRBJ1-1
TGTGCCAGCAGCCCCGATCCGGGGGATCAGCCCCAGCATTTT	CASSPDPGDQPQHF	NA	NA	TRBV9	TRBJ1-5
TGCAGCGTTGAAGGACAGGGTAGTGAGCAGTTCTTC	CSVEGQGSEQFF	few	TRBD1	TRBV29-1	TRBJ2-1
TGTGCCAGCAGTTTATCCGGGACTTACTACAATGAGCAGTTCTTC	CASSLSGTYYNEQFF	NA	NA	TRBV27	TRBJ2-1
TGCAGCGTTGAAGATCTGGGCGATGAGCAGTTCTTC	CSVEDLGDEQFF	few	NA	TRBV29-1	TRBJ2-1
TGTGCCCGCAGTTTAGGGGCTCAGCCCCAGCATTTT	CARSLGAQPQHF	NA	NA	TRBV28	TRBJ1-5
TGCGCCAGCAGCTTGGGGTTAGCGGGAGGGCCGCCAACCTACAATGAGCAGTTCTTC	CASSLGLAGGPPTYNEQFF	few	TRBD2	TRBV5-1	TRBJ2-1
TGTGCCAGCAACCAAGGGAAGGCCTCCTACAATGAGCAGTTCTTC	CASNQGKASYNEQFF	NA	NA	TRBV28	TRBJ2-1
TGTGCCAGCAGTTTCGATGGGGTGGGCACTGAAGCTTTCTTT	CASSFDGVGTEAFF	few	NA	TRBV12-3/TRBV12-4	TRBJ1-1
TGTGCCAGCAGCTGGGAAGAGTCCTACAATGAGCAGTTCTTC	CASSWEESYNEQFF	few	NA	TRBV5-4	TRBJ2-1
TGTGCCAGCAGTTTTACTGGAGGCTATGGCTACACCTTC	CASSFTGGYGYTF	NA	NA	TRBV28	TRBJ1-2
TGTGCCAGCAGTTACGAGGGGACTAGCGGCGCTGAGCAGTTCTTC	CASSYEGTSGAEQFF	NA	TRBD2	TRBV6-2/TRBV6-3	TRBJ2-1
TGCGCCAGCAGCCCGTCCGGGACACCGGGGTATGGCTACACCTTC	CASSPSGTPGYGYTF	few	NA	TRBV5-1	TRBJ1-2
TGCGCCAGCAGCTTGGGATACAGGGCCGAAAACATTCAGTACTTC	CASSLGYRAENIQYF	once	NA	TRBV5-1	TRBJ2-4
TGTGCCAGCTCACTACAGGGACGTTATAATCAGCCCCAGCATTTT	CASSLQGRYNQPQHF	few	NA	TRBV18	TRBJ1-5